These T cell receptor beta chains were read from a single sample in a study of blood T cell repertoires in COVID-19. Clones were sequenced by immunoSEQ multiplex PCR, and TCRdb holds only the in-frame ones, with some missing. This sample has 150,000 to 200,000 clones, with about 89% found just once. The material sequenced was peripheral blood. The receptors were gathered from a man aged 18 to 30 who had recovered from COVID-19. Both conserved end residues are part of each CDR3. A D gene is named only where the DNA matches it firmly. Clone size is stated in some rows and not others, as once, few, many or a class when expanded.

j_gene,v_gene,d_gene,abundance,CDR3aa,CDR3nt
TRBJ1-1,TRBV4-1,-,-,CASSQGTVNTEAFF,TGCGCCAGCAGCCAAGGTACGGTTAACACTGAAGCTTTCTTT
TRBJ1-1,TRBV10-3,-,-,CAISESRVEGDTEAFF,TGTGCCATCAGTGAGTCAAGGGTTGAGGGAGACACTGAAGCTTTCTTT
TRBJ2-7,TRBV28,-,-,CASSPAGYGYEQYF,TGTGCCAGCAGCCCGGCAGGGTACGGCTACGAGCAGTACTTC
TRBJ2-2,TRBV6-5,-,-,CASSYSPTGELFF,TGTGCCAGCAGTTACTCTCCAACCGGGGAGCTGTTTTTT
TRBJ1-6,TRBV3-1/TRBV3-2,-,-,CASSQAGRISPLHF,TGTGCCAGCAGCCAGGCAGGGAGGATTTCACCCCTCCACTTT
TRBJ1-1,TRBV6-4,-,-,CASSDSRNSRTEAFF,TGTGCCAGCAGTGACTCGAGGAATTCGCGCACTGAAGCTTTCTTT
TRBJ2-1,TRBV19,TRBD2,-,CASSSIAGYYNEQFF,TGTGCCAGTAGTTCTATAGCGGGATATTACAATGAGCAGTTCTTC
TRBJ1-5,TRBV10-3,-,-,CAISGAGNQPQHF,TGTGCCATCAGTGGGGCAGGGAATCAGCCCCAGCATTTT
TRBJ2-7,TRBV28,-,once,CASSSGQSYEQYF,TGTGCCAGCAGTTCCGGACAGTCCTACGAGCAGTACTTC
TRBJ1-2,TRBV6-5,-,-,CASTIGGFSGYTF,TGTGCCAGCACGATAGGGGGTTTTAGTGGCTACACCTTC
TRBJ2-1,TRBV27,-,-,CASSARGRLDSNEQFF,TGTGCCAGCAGTGCCCGCGGTAGGTTGGACTCAAATGAGCAGTTCTTC
TRBJ2-1,TRBV28,-,once,CASSGALNEQFF,TGTGCCAGCAGTGGGGCCCTCAATGAGCAGTTCTTC
TRBJ1-1,TRBV29-1,-,once,CSVEGPNTEAFF,TGCAGCGTAGAGGGCCCAAACACTGAAGCTTTCTTT
TRBJ1-1,TRBV27,TRBD1,-,CASRRDTITGDTEAFF,TGTGCCAGCAGAAGGGACACGATAACAGGGGACACTGAAGCTTTCTTT
TRBJ1-5,TRBV7-2,-,-,CATTGGGWQPQHF,TGTGCTACTACCGGGGGGGGCTGGCAGCCCCAGCATTTT
TRBJ1-5,TRBV5-8,-,-,CASSSTYGLSNQPQHF,TGTGCCAGCAGCTCTACATACGGGTTATCTAATCAGCCCCAGCATTTT
TRBJ2-5,TRBV25-1,-,-,CASSEFGGQETQYF,TGTGCCAGCAGTGAATTCGGCGGACAAGAGACCCAGTACTTC
TRBJ2-7,TRBV5-6,-,-,CASSSSGTSFYEQYF,TGTGCCAGCAGCTCGTCCGGGACTTCCTTCTACGAGCAGTACTTC
TRBJ2-1,TRBV28,TRBD2,-,CASSITSGADNEQFF,TGTGCCAGCAGTATAACTAGCGGGGCGGACAATGAGCAGTTCTTC
TRBJ1-4,TRBV4-3,-,-,CASSRGLQKEKLFF,TGCGCCAGCAGCCGAGGATTGCAGAAAGAAAAACTGTTTTTT
TRBJ2-7,TRBV6-5,-,-,CASTPGQGSHEQYF,TGTGCCAGCACCCCTGGGCAGGGGAGTCACGAGCAGTACTTC
TRBJ2-6,TRBV11-2,TRBD2,-,CASSSRLAGSSGANVLTF,TGTGCCAGCAGCTCTCGACTAGCGGGAAGCTCTGGGGCCAACGTCCTGACTTTC
TRBJ2-3,TRBV9,-,-,CASSVAGDTQYF,TGTGCCAGCAGCGTAGCAGGAGATACGCAGTATTTT
TRBJ2-1,TRBV11-2,TRBD2,-,CASSPEVGLGNNEQFF,TGTGCCAGCAGCCCAGAGGTAGGACTAGGTAACAATGAGCAGTTCTTC
TRBJ2-7,TRBV5-1,TRBD1,-,CASSLGRTGNSYEQYF,TGCGCCAGCAGCTTGGGAAGGACAGGGAATTCCTACGAGCAGTACTTC
TRBJ1-1,TRBV6-6,TRBD1,-,CASSRGQGGTEAFF,TGTGCCAGCAGTCGAGGACAGGGAGGTACTGAAGCTTTCTTT